Here is one T cell receptor (beta chain) with its context. The source of the sample is a study of cytomegalovirus exposure and HLA in healthy donors. The wider study: Most donors, around 81% of approximately 400 genotyped, fell in the Caucasian-associated ancestry cluster.

The study ran its PCR with 60 Vbeta and 13 Jbeta primers. The repertoire was sequenced with immunoSEQ multiplex PCR; TCRdb's copy has only in-frame clones and lacks some. The data show under 250,000 clones, just over 75% seen once. The CDR3 is 12 amino acids. CDR1 and CDR2 from the germline V gene are MDHEN and SYDVKM. Between the trimmed V and J ends, which lost 8 bases and 2 bases, there was a span of 9 bases. The source material was PBMCs. The chain carries TRBV28 and TRBJ1-2; D perhaps matches TRBD1 (6 bases). The receptor comes from a man between 25 and 39 years old in good health and CMV-seronegative. The CDR3: CASFGQNYGYTF. In DNA form, the CDR3 reads TGTGCCAGCTTCGGACAGAACTATGGCTACACCTTC.